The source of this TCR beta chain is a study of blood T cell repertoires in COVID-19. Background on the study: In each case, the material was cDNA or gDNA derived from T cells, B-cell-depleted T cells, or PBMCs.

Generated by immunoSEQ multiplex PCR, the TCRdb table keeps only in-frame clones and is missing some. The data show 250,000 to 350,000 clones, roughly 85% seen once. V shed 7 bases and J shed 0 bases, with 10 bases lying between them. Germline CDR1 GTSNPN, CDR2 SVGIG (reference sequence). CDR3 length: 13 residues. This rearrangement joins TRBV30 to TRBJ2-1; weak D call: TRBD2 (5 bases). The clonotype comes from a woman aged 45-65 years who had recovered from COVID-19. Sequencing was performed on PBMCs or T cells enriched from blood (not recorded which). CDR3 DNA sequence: TGTGCCTCTCAGCGGACCTCCTACAATGAGCAGTTCTTC. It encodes CASQRTSYNEQFF.